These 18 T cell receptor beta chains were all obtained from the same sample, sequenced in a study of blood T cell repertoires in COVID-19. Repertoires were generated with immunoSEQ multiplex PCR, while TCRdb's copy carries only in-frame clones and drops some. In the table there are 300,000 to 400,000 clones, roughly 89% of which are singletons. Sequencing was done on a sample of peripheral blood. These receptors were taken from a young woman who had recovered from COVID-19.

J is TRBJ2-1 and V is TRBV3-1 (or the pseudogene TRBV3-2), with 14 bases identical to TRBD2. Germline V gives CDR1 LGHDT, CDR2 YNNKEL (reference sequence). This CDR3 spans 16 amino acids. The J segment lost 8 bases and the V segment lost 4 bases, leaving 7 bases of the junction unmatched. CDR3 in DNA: TGTGCCAGCAGCCCCCTGACTAGCGGGAGGGCCGATGAGCAGTTCTTC. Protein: CASSPLTSGRADEQFF.

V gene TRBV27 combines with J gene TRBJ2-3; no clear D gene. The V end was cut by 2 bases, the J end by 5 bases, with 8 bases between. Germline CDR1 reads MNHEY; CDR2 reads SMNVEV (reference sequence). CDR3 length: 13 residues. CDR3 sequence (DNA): TGTGCCAGCAGTTTAACAGTCATAGATACGCAGTATTTT. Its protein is CASSLTVIDTQYF.

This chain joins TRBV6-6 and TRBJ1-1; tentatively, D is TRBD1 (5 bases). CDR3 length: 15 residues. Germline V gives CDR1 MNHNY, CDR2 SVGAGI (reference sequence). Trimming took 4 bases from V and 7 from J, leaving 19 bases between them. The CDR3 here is CASSWEGPELFEAFF. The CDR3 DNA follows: TGTGCCAGCAGTTGGGAGGGGCCGGAACTGTTTGAAGCTTTCTTT.

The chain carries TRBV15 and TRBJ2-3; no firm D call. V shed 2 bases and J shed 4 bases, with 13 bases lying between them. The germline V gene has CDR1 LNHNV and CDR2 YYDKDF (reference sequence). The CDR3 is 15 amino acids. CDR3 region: CATSRHTEPPDTQYF. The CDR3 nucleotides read TGTGCCACCAGCAGACACACGGAGCCGCCAGATACGCAGTATTTT. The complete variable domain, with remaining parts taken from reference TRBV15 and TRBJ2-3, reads DAMVIQNPRYQVTQFGKPVTLSCSQTLNHNVMYWYQQKSSQAPKLLFHYYDKDFNNEADTPDNFQSRRPNTSFCFLDIRSPGLGDTAMYLCATSRHTEPPDTQYFGPGTRLTVL.

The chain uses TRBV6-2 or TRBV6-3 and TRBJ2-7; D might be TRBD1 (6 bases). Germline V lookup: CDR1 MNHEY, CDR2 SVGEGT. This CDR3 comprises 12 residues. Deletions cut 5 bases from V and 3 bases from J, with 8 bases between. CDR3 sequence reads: CASSLDSYEQYV. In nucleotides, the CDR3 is TGTGCCAGCAGTCTGGACAGCTACGAGCAGTACGTC.

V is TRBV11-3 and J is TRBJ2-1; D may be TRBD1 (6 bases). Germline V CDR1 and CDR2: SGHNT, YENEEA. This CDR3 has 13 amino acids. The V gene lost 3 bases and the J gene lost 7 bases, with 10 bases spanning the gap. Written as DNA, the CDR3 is TGTGCCAGCAGCTTTACAGGGATAAATGAGCAGTTCTTC. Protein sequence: CASSFTGINEQFF.

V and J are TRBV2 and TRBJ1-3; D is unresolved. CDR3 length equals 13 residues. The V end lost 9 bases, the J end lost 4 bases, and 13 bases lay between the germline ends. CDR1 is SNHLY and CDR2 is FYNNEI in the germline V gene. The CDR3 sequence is CASSNIQGNTIYF. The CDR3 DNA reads TGTGCCAGTTCCAATATACAAGGAAACACCATATATTTT.

The CDR3 coding sequence is TGTGCCAGCAGTCCAGATAACACCGGGGAGCTGTTTTTT. This translates into CASSPDNTGELFF. This chain connects TRBV27 to TRBJ2-2, with D uncertain. V was trimmed by 5 bases and J by 2 bases, leaving 6 bases between them. Germline CDR1 MNHEY, CDR2 SMNVEV (reference sequence). The CDR3 covers 13 residues.

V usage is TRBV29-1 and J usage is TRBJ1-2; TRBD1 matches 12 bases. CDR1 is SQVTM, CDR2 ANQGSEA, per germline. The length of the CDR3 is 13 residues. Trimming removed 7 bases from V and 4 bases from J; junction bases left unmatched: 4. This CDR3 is CSGGTGGTYGYTF. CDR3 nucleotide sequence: TGCAGCGGTGGGACAGGGGGCACCTATGGCTACACCTTC.

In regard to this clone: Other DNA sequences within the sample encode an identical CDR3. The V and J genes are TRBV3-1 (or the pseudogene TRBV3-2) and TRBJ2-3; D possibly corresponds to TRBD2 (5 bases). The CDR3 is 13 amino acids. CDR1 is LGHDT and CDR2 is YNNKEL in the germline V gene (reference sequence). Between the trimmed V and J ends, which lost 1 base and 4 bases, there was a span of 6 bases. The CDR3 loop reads CASSQAGADTQYF. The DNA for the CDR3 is TGTGCCAGCAGCCAAGCCGGGGCAGATACGCAGTATTTT.

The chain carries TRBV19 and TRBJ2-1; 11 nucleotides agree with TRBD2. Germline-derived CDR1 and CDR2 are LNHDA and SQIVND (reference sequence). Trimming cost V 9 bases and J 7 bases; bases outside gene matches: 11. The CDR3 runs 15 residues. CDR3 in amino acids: CASSPLAGVLNEQFF. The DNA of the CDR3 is TGTGCCAGCTCTCCACTAGCGGGAGTGCTGAATGAGCAGTTCTTC.

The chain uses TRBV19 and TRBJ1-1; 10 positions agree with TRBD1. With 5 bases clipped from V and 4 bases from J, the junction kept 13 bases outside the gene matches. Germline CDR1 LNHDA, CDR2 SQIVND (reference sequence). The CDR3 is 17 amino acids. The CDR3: CASSVSPGQGSGTEAFF. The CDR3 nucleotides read TGTGCCAGTAGTGTTTCACCGGGACAGGGGTCCGGCACTGAAGCTTTCTTT.

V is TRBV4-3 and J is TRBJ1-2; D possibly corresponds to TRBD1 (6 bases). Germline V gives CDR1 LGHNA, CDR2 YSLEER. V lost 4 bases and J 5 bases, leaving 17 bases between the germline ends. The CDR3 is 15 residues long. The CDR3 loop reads CASSPATGNPYGYTF. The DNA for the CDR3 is TGCGCCAGCAGCCCAGCTACAGGGAACCCGTATGGCTACACCTTC.

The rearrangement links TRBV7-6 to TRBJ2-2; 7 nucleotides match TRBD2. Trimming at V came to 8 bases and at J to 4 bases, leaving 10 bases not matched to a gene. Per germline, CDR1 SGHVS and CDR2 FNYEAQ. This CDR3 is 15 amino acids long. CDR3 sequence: CASGGAGAGTGELFF. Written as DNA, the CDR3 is TGTGCCAGCGGAGGGGCGGGAGCGGGCACCGGGGAGCTGTTTTTT.

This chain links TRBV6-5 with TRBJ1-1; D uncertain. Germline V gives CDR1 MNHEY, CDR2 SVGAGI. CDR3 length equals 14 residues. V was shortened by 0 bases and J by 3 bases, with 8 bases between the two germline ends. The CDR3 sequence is CASSYSRMHTEAFF. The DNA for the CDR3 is TGTGCCAGCAGTTACTCGCGGATGCACACTGAAGCTTTCTTT.

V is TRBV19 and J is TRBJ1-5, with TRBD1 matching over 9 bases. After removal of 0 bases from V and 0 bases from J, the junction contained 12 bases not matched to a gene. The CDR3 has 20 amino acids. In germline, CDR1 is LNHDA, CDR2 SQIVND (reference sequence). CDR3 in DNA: TGTGCCAGTAGTATAGAACGGACAGGGGAATACTCCTTTAGCAATCAGCCCCAGCATTTT. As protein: CASSIERTGEYSFSNQPQHF.

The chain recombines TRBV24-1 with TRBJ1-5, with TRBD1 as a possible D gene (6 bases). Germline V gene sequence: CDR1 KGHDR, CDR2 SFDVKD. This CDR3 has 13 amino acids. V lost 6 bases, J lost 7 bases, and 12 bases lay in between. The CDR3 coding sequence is TGTGCCACCAGTTCAGGGGTTCAACAGCCCCAGCATTTT. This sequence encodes CATSSGVQQPQHF.

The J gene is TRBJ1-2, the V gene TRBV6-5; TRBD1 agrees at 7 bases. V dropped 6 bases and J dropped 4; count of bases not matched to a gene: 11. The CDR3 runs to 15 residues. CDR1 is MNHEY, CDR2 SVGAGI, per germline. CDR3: CASRPTGVGSYGYTF. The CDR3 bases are TGTGCCAGCAGACCAACAGGGGTAGGGTCCTATGGCTACACCTTC.